Included here is one T cell receptor beta chain sequence, with context. Stated time point: after dendritic cell vaccination, including at tumor progression/relapse. The PCR used 60 V beta and 13 J beta primers. Generated by immunoSEQ multiplex PCR, the TCRdb table keeps only in-frame clones and is missing some. The sample includes 110,000 or so clones, 90% of them seen just once. This entry comes from a study of glioma-infiltrating T cells after dendritic cell vaccination. As for the study in general: Glioblastoma patients came from Phase I and II dendritic cell vaccination trials.

Per germline, CDR1 MDHEN and CDR2 SYDVKM. Trimming cost V 6 bases and J 8 bases; bases outside gene matches: 9. The length of the CDR3 is 13 residues. The clonotype was recovered from a human donor with glioblastoma. The chain uses TRBV28 and TRBJ1-2; the match to TRBD1 covers 7 bases. This sample comprised blood, obtained after dendritic cell vaccination. CDR3 nucleotides: TGTGCCAGCAGCAGGGACAACAGGGGAGGCTACACCTTC. Its protein is CASSRDNRGGYTF.